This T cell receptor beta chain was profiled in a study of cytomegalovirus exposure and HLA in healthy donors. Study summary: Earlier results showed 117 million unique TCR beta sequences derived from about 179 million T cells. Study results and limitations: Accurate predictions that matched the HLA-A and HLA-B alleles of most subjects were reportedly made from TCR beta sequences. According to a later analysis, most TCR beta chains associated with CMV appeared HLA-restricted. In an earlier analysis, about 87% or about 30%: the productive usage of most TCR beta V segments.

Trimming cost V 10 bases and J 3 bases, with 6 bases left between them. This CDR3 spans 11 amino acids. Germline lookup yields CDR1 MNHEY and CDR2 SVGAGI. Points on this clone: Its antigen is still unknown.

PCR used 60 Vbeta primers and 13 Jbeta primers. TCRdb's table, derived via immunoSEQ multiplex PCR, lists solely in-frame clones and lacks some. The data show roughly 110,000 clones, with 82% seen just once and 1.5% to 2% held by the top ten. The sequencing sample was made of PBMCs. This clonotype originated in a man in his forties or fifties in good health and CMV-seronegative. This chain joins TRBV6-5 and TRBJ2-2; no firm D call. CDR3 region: CATRYTGELFF. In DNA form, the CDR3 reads TGTGCCACCCGGTACACCGGGGAGCTGTTTTTT.